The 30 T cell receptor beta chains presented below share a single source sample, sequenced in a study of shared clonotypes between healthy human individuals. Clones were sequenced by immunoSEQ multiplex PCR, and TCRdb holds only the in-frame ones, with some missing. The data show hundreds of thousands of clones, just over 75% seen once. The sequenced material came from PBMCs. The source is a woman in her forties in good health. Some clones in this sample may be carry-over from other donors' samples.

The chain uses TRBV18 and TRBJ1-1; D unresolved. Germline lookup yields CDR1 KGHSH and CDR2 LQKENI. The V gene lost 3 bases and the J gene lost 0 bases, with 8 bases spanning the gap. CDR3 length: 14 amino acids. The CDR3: CASSPSQLNTEAFF. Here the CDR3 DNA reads TGTGCCAGCTCACCCTCCCAGTTGAACACTGAAGCTTTCTTT.

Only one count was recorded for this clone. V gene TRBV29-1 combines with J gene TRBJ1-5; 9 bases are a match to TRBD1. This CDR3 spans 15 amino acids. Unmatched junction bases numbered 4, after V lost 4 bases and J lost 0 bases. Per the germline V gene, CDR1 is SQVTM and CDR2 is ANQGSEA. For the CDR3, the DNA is TGCAGCGTTGTTGGGACAGGGAATAGCAATCAGCCCCAGCATTTT. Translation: CSVVGTGNSNQPQHF.

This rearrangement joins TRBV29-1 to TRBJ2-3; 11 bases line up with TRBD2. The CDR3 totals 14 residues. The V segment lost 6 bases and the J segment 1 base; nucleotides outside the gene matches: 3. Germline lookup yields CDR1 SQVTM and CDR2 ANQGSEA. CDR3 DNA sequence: TGCAGCGTGGGGGGACTAGCGGGCACAGATACGCAGTATTTT. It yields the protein CSVGGLAGTDTQYF.

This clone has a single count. The CDR3 DNA sequence: TGTGCCAGCAGTTTGGGGAGGGGCTCCTACGAGCAGTACTTC. This translates into CASSLGRGSYEQYF. The chain carries TRBV27 and TRBJ2-7; TRBD2 matches 7 bases. V dropped 3 bases and J dropped 0; count of bases not matched to a gene: 2. The CDR3 extends over 14 amino acids. The V gene's germline CDR1 is MNHEY and CDR2 SMNVEV (reference sequence).

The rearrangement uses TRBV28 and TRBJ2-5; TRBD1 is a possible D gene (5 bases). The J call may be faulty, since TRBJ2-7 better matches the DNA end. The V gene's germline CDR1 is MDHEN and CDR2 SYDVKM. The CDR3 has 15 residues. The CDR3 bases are TGTGCCAGCAGTCCCTGGGGCAGCGCCTCCTACGAGCAGTACTTC. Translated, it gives CASSPWGSASYEQYF.

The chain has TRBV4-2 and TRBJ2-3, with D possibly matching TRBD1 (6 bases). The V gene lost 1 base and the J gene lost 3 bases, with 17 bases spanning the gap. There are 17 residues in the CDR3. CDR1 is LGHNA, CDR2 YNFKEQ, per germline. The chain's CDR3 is CASSQASTGSRTDTQYF. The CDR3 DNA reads TGTGCCAGCAGCCAAGCGAGCACAGGGAGTCGGACAGATACGCAGTATTTT.

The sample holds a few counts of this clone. CDR3 residues: CASSVEGVLMTGNTIYF. The CDR3 DNA reads TGTGCCAGCAGCGTAGAGGGGGTCCTAATGACTGGAAACACCATATATTTT. The chain couples TRBV9 to TRBJ1-3; D is possibly TRBD1 (6 bases). The germline CDR1 and CDR2 sequences are SGDLS and YYNGEE. This CDR3 comprises 17 residues. The V and J ends lost 0 bases and 2 bases respectively, with 15 bases between them.

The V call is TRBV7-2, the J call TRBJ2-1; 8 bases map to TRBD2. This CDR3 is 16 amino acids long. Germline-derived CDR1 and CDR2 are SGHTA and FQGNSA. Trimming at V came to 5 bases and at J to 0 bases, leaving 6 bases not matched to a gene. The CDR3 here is CASSLGTRSSYNEQFF. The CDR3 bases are TGTGCCAGCAGCCTAGGGACTAGGAGCTCCTACAATGAGCAGTTCTTC.

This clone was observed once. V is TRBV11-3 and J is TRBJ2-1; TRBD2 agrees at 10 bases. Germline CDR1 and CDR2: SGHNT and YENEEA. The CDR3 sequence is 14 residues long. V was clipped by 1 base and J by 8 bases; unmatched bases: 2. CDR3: CASSLGAGGYEQFF. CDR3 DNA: TGTGCCAGCAGCTTAGGAGCGGGAGGGTATGAGCAGTTCTTC.

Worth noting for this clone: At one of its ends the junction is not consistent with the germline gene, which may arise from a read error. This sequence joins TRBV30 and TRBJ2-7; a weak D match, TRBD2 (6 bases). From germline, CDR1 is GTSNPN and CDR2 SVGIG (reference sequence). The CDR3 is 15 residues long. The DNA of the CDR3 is TGTGCCTGGGGTGTATTGGCGCGGGACTCCTACGAGCAGTACTTC. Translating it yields CAWGVLARDSYEQYF.

CDR3 sequence (DNA): TGTGCCAGCAGTGGGGAGGGCCTGGGGGAGCAGTACTTC. Its translation is CASSGEGLGEQYF. The V call is TRBV6-6, the J call TRBJ2-7; TRBD2 matches 7 bases. CDR1 is MNHNY, CDR2 SVGAGI, per germline (reference sequence). With 5 bases clipped from V and 7 bases from J, the junction kept 8 bases outside the gene matches. The CDR3 is 13 residues long.

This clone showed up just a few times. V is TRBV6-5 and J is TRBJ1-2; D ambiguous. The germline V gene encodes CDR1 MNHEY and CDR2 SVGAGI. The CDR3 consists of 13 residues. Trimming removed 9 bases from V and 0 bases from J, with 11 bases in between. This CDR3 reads CASAMATNYGYTF. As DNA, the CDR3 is TGTGCCAGTGCGATGGCTACTAACTATGGCTACACCTTC.

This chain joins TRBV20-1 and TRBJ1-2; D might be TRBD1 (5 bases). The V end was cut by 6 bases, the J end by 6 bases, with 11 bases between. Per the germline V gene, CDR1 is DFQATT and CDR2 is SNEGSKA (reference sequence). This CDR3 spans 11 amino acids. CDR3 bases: TGCAGTGCGGGACCGGGGGATGGCTACACCTTC. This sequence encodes CSAGPGDGYTF.

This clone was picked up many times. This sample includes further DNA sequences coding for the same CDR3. CDR3 residues: CAIGGGNEQFF. Written as DNA, the CDR3 is TGTGCCATAGGGGGCGGGAATGAGCAGTTCTTC. The chain joins TRBV10-3 to TRBJ2-1; 7 bases agree with TRBD1. Trimming took 9 bases from V and 7 from J; bases not matched to a gene: 3. The CDR3 spans 11 residues. Per germline, CDR1 ENHRY and CDR2 SYGVKD.

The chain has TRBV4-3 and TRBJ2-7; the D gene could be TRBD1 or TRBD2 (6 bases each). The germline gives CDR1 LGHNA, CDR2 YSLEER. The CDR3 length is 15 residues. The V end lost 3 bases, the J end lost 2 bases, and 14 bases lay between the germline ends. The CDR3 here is CASSHLGGSAYEQYF. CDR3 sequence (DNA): TGCGCCAGCAGCCACTTAGGGGGGTCAGCCTACGAGCAGTACTTC.

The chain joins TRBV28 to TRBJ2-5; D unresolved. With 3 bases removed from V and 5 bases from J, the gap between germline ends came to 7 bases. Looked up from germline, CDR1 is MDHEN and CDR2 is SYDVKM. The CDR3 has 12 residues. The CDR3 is CASSFGGETQYF. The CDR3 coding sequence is TGTGCCAGCAGTTTCGGTGGGGAGACCCAGTACTTC.

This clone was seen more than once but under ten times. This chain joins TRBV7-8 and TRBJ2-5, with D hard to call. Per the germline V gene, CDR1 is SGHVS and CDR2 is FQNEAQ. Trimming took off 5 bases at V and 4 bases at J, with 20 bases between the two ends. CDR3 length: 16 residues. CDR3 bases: TGTGCCAGCAGCCTGAAAGCTACCTCCTTCCGAGAGACCCAGTACTTC. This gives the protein CASSLKATSFRETQYF.

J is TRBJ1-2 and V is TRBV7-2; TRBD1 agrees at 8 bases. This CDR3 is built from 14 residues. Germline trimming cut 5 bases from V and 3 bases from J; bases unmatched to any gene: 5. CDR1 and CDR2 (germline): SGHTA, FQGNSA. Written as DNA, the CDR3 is TGTGCCAGCAGCGCTGAACAGGGGGACTATGGCTACACCTTC. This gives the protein CASSAEQGDYGYTF.

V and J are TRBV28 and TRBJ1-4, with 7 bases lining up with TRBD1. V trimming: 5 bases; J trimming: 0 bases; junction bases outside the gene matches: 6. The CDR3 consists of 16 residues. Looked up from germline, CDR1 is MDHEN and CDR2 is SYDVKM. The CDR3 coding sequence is TGTGCCAGCAGTGGGACCGGGACAGCAACTAATGAAAAACTGTTTTTT. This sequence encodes CASSGTGTATNEKLFF.

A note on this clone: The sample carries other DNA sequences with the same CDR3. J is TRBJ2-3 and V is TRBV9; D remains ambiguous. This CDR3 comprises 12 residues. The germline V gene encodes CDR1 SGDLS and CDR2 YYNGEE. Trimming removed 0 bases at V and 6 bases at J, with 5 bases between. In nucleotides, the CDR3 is TGTGCCAGCAGCGTAGTGTCGGATACGCAGTATTTT. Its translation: CASSVVSDTQYF.

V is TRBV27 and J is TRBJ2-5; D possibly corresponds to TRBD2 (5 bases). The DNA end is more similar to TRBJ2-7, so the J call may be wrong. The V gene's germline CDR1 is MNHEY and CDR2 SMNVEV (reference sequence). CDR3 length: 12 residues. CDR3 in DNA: TGTGCCAGCAGCCCGGGTGGAGGCGAGCAGTACTTC. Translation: CASSPGGGEQYF.

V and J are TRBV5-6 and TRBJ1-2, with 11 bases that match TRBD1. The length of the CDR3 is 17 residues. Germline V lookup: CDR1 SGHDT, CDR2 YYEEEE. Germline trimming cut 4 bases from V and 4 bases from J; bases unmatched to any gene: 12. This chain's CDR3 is CASSPPKGTGGAYGYTF. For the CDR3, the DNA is TGTGCCAGCAGCCCTCCAAAGGGGACAGGGGGGGCCTATGGCTACACCTTC.

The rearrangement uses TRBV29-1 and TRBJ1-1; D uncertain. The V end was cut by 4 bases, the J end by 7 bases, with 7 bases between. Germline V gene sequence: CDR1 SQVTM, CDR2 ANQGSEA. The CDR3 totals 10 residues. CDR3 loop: CSVGLIEAFF. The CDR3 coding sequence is TGCAGCGTTGGCCTAATTGAAGCTTTCTTT.

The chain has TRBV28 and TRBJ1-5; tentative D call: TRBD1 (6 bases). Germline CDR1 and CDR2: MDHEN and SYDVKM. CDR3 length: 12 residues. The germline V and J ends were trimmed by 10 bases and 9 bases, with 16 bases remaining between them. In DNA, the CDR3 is TGTGCCACCAACAGGGCGGAATTGCCCCAGCATTTT. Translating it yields CATNRAELPQHF.

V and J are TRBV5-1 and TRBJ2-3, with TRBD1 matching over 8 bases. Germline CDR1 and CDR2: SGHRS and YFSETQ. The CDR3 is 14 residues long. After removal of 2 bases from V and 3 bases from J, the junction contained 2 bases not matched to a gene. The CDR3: CASSFGTGTDTQYF. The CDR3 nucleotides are TGCGCCAGCAGCTTTGGGACAGGAACAGATACGCAGTATTTT.

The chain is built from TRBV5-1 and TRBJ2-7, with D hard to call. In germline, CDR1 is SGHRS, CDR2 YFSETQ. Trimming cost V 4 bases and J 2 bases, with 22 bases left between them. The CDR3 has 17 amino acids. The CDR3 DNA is TGCGCCAGCAGCCGCATGGGCCAGGCCCGAGCCCCCTACGAGCAGTACTTC. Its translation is CASSRMGQARAPYEQYF.

The CDR3 DNA reads as TGTGCCAGCAGGCCCGGGACTGAATCTGAGCAGTTCTTC. As protein: CASRPGTESEQFF. V is TRBV2 and J is TRBJ2-1; possibly TRBD2 for D (6 bases). There are 13 residues in the CDR3. V shed 6 bases and J shed 9 bases, with 15 bases lying between them. Germline V CDR1 and CDR2: SNHLY, FYNNEI. Full variable domain (rest looked up from reference TRBV2 and TRBJ2-1): EPEVTQTPSHQVTQMGQEVILRCVPISNHLYFYWYRQILGQKVEFLVSFYNNEISEKSEIFDDQFSVERPDGSNFTLKIRSTKLEDSAMYFCASRPGTESEQFFGPGTRLTVL.

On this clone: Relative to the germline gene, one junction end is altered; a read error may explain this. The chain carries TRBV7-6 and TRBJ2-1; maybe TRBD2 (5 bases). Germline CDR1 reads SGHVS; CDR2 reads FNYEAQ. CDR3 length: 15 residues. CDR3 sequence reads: CASTLLRGANNEQFF. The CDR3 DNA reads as TGTGCCAGCACCTTACTCCGGGGAGCCAACAATGAGCAGTTCTTC.

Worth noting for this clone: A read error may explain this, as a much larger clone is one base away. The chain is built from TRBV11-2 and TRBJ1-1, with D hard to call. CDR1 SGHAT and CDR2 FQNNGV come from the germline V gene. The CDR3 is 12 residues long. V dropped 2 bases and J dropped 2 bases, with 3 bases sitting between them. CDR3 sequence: CASSLTNTEAFF. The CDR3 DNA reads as TGTGCCAGCAGCTTAACCAACACTGAAGCTTTCTTT.

The DNA of the CDR3 is TGTGCCATCAGAGAGGGATCGGGAAACACCATATATTTT. Translation: CAIREGSGNTIYF. This chain links TRBV10-3 with TRBJ1-3; D unclear. V was cut by 6 bases and J by 4 bases, with 10 bases left in between. Germline V gene data show CDR1 as ENHRY and CDR2 as SYGVKD. CDR3 length: 13 residues.